The following is a T cell receptor (beta chain) sequence with its context. This clone was observed once. It has no known antigen specificity. The sample holds no much larger clone one base away, and base qualities are not on file. The data originate from a study of Ad26.COV2.S vaccination and SARS-CoV-2 variants (dated by TCRdb to the early 2020s). Context from the whole study: TCRbeta repertoire sequencing served as the tool for gauging how specific and how broad the SARS-CoV-2-reactive T cell receptors were following Ad26.COV2.S vaccination. A total of 32 samples were included in the TCR-sequenced set, comprising roughly 19 Ad26.COV2.S vaccine recipients, 5 placebo recipients and 8 SARS-CoV-2 convalescent individuals. Summary of the overall study and its limitations: Compared with placebo recipients, Ad26.COV2.S recipients showed higher spike-specific TCR breadth (P = 0.0014). After vaccination, spike-specific CD8+ and CD4+ T cell responses were reported to show substantial breadth. According to the authors, total T cell responses may have been underestimated by the TCR breadth and depth analyses. Non-spike TCR breadth was comparable between vaccine and placebo recipients, consistent with the vaccine containing only spike.

The immunoSEQ Assay was the method used to sequence TCRbeta CDR3 regions. After extraction, genomic DNA underwent amplification by bias-controlled multiplex PCR, followed by high-throughput sequencing. Concerning the study's data processing: Collapsing and filtering of sequences were performed to quantify the absolute abundance of each unique TCRbeta CDR3 region. T cell fraction was estimated by normalizing TCRbeta template counts to usable DNA, with usable DNA measured through amplification of reference genes found in all nucleated cells. Repertoire TCRs were annotated as SARS-CoV-2-specific by exact matching of V gene, CDR3 amino acid sequence and J gene to a known reactive TCR set. The reference SARS-CoV-2 TCR set came from MIRA and was filtered for enrichment in COVID-19-positive ImmuneCODE repertoires, removing public or cross-reactive TCRs. Using the MIRA antigens, annotated TCRs were further analysed by specific ORF or by position within an ORF. Depth was the summed frequency of annotated unique rearrangements, while breadth was defined as annotated unique rearrangements over total unique productive rearrangements. Two-sided Wilcoxon rank-sum tests were used to compare TCR breadth between groups. The table was pulled from immuneACCESS by TCRdb, which kept in-frame rearrangements only. Such tables lose some clones; where checked, under half of the loss comes from unresolved V genes, and the rest has no known cause. Clonal size and the V and J genes are those of that table, whereas D and trimming came from the DNA. This sample is represented by 300,000 to 450,000 clones; 92% of them were singletons. The ten largest clones capture about 3.9% of the sample.

Reading the label with the study, this specimen's time point is: individuals recovered from natural SARS-CoV-2 infection. The CDR3 numbers 17 residues from cysteine through phenylalanine. Just CDR3 DNA is preserved here, 51 bases in frame from base 1. Relative to germline, V is missing 2 bases and J is missing 2 bases, with 8 bases of the junction outside any gene match. The TCR was taken from a human donor who had recovered from COVID-19. The chain joins TRBV23-1 to TRBJ2-3; the junction holds 9 bases that match TRBD2. TRBV23-1 counts as an open reading frame of uncertain function. The sample here was peripheral blood, taken after recovery from COVID-19. Here is the DNA: TGCGCCAGCAGTCAAACCCGGACTAGCGAGGTCACAGATACGCAGTATTTT. Its translation reads: CASSQTRTSEVTDTQYF.